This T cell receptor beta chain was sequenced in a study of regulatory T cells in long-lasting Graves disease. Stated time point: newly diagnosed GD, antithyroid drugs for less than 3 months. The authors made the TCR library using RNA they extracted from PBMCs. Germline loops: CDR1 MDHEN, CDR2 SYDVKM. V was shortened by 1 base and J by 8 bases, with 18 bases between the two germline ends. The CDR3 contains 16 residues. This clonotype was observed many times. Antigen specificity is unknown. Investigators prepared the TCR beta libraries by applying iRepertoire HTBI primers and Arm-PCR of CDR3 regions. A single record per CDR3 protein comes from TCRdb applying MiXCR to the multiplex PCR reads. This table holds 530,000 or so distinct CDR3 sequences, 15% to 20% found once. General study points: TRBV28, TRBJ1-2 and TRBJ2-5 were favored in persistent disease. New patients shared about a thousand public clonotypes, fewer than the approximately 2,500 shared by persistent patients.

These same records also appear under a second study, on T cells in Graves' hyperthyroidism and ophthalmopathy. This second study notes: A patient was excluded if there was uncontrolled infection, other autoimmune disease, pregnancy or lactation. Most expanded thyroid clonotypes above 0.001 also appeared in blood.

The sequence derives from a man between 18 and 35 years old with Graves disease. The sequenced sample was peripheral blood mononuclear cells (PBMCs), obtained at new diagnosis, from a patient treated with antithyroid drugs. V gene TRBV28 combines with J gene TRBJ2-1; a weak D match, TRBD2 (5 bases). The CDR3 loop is CASSLSRVYGSDEQFF. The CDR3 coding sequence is TGTGCCAGCAGTTTATCGAGGGTCTATGGTTCGGATGAGCAGTTCTTC.